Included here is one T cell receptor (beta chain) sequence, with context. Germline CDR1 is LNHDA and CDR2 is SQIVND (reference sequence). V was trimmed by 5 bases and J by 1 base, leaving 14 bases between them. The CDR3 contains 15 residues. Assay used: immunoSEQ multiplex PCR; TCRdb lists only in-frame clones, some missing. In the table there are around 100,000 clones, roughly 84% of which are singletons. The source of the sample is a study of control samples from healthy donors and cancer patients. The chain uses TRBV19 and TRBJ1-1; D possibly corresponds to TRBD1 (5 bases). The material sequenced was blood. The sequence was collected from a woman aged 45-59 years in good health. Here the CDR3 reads CASSPTGGGNTEAFF. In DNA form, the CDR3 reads TGTGCCAGTAGTCCGACGGGGGGAGGGAACACTGAAGCTTTCTTT.